This TCR beta chain appears in the sequencing data of a study of T cell clonotyping in hematopoietic cell transplantation. Findings and limits, study-wide: Graft donor and pretransplant recipient Inverse Simpson Index values predicted broader posttransplant TCR diversity. Recipient TCR diversity dropped after transplant; expanded clonotypes rose from day 30 to 180. Without cell sorting, CD4 versus CD8 contributions remain unresolved.

V lost 4 bases and J 4 bases, leaving 11 bases between the germline ends. Germline loops: CDR1 LNHDA, CDR2 SQIVND (reference sequence). The CDR3 totals 14 residues. Profiled with immunoSEQ multiplex PCR; TCRdb holds only in-frame clones, not every one. Among some 29,000 clones listed, 92% were seen once. Turning to this clone: Its specificity is unknown.

Recipient blood drawn about 28 days pretransplant and days 30, 100, 180 after. The material was PBMCs, obtained 100 days after allogeneic stem cell transplant. The V call is TRBV19, the J call TRBJ1-3, with D maybe TRBD1 (5 bases). The sequence was collected from a female patient aged 50-65 years who had an allogeneic stem cell transplant from a related donor, so the T cells may come from the graft donor. Some clones in this sample may be carry-over from other donors' samples. The CDR3 reads CASSTGPPGNTIYF. The CDR3 bases are TGTGCCAGTAGTACGGGACCACCCGGAAACACCATATATTTT.